The 17 T cell receptor beta chains reported below all come from one sample, sequenced in a study of blood T cell repertoires in COVID-19. This table comes from immunoSEQ multiplex PCR, and its TCRdb copy is limited to in-frame clones, with some not included. The table lists fewer than 250,000 clones, around 80% of them singletons. Sequencing was performed on peripheral blood. These receptors all stem from a woman aged 80 or over with COVID-19, enrolled during active disease.

The rearrangement joins TRBV5-1 to TRBJ2-1, with 9 nucleotides matching TRBD1. Germline trimming cut 4 bases from V and 1 base from J; bases unmatched to any gene: 3. The CDR3 runs 15 residues. Germline CDR1 SGHRS, CDR2 YFSETQ. In DNA form, the CDR3 reads TGCGCCAGCAGCGGGGGGACAGGGTCCTACAATGAGCAGTTCTTC. It translates to CASSGGTGSYNEQFF.

The chain combines TRBV7-6 with TRBJ2-7, with 10 bases that match TRBD2. The CDR3 runs 15 residues. CDR1 and CDR2 from the germline V gene are SGHVS and FNYEAQ. J was trimmed by 3 bases and V by 5 bases; bases with no gene match: 7. DNA of the CDR3: TGTGCCAGCAGCCCAGTAGCGGGGGGCTACTACGAGCAGTACGTC. Translation: CASSPVAGGYYEQYV.

This sequence joins TRBV19 and TRBJ2-5; 9 positions match TRBD2. Germline lookup yields CDR1 LNHDA and CDR2 SQIVND (reference sequence). This CDR3 region has 15 residues. Trimming removed 7 bases from V and 7 bases from J; junction bases left unmatched: 13. In nucleotides, the CDR3 is TGTGCCAGTAAAAGAGCGGGGGGTTCGGCGGGGACCCAGTACTTC. It codes for CASKRAGGSAGTQYF. The complete variable domain, with remaining parts taken from reference TRBV19 and TRBJ2-5, reads DGGITQSPKYLFRKEGQNVTLSCEQNLNHDAMYWYRQDPGQGLRLIYYSQIVNDFQKGDIAEGYSVSREKKESFPLTVTSAQKNPTAFYLCASKRAGGSAGTQYFGPGTRLLVL.

The chain links TRBV28 to TRBJ2-7; 7 bases map to TRBD1. CDR3 size: 15 residues. Trimming removed 6 bases from V and 4 bases from J; junction bases left unmatched: 12. In germline, CDR1 is MDHEN, CDR2 SYDVKM. The CDR3 protein is CASSYPTTGAYEQYF. The CDR3 bases are TGTGCCAGCAGCTACCCCACTACAGGGGCGTACGAGCAGTACTTC.

The CDR3 spells CASSSSGLASDTQYF. CDR3 nucleotide sequence: TGTGCCAGTAGTTCTTCGGGACTAGCATCAGATACGCAGTATTTT. The chain joins TRBV19 to TRBJ2-3, with 9 bases fitting TRBD2. The junction had 7 bases not matched to a gene; V was cut back by 5 bases and J by 4 bases. The CDR3 is 15 amino acids. In germline, CDR1 is LNHDA, CDR2 SQIVND (reference sequence). Filled out from reference TRBV19 and TRBJ2-3, the complete variable domain reads DGGITQSPKYLFRKEGQNVTLSCEQNLNHDAMYWYRQDPGQGLRLIYYSQIVNDFQKGDIAEGYSVSREKKESFPLTVTSAQKNPTAFYLCASSSSGLASDTQYFGPGTRLTVL.

The chain carries TRBV5-4 and TRBJ1-2, with 8 nucleotides matching TRBD1. This CDR3 contains 15 residues. Germline V gives CDR1 SGHNT, CDR2 YYREEE (reference sequence). V shed 4 bases and J 3 bases; nucleotides not matched to a gene: 8. CDR3 sequence reads: CASSHRTGHDYGYTF. The DNA for the CDR3 is TGTGCCAGCAGCCACAGGACAGGGCATGACTATGGCTACACCTTC.

The V gene is TRBV28, the J gene TRBJ1-6, with D perhaps matching TRBD1 (6 bases). The V gene lost 3 bases and the J gene lost 8 bases, with 20 bases spanning the gap. This CDR3 has 17 residues. Germline V CDR1 and CDR2: MDHEN, SYDVKM. The CDR3 sequence: CASSFPRAGVGDSPLHF. The CDR3 nucleotides read TGTGCCAGCAGTTTCCCCAGGGCAGGGGTCGGTGATTCACCCCTCCACTTT.

DNA for the CDR3: TGTGCCAGTAGATCGGGACAGGGGGAAGGCCAGCCCCAGCATTTT. Translating gives CASRSGQGEGQPQHF. The chain has TRBV19 and TRBJ1-5; 11 bases map to TRBD1. Trimming cost V 6 bases and J 7 bases; bases outside gene matches: 8. Germline CDR1 is LNHDA and CDR2 is SQIVND (reference sequence). This CDR3 spans 15 amino acids.

This clone was counted a few times. The chain couples TRBV6-1 to TRBJ2-7; D is possibly TRBD1 (6 bases). The germline CDR1 and CDR2 sequences are MNHNS and SASEGT. Between the trimmed V and J ends, which lost 2 bases and 3 bases, there was a span of 11 bases. The CDR3 extends over 14 amino acids. CDR3 protein: CASSEFGGGYEQYV. CDR3 DNA: TGTGCCAGCAGTGAATTTGGGGGCGGCTACGAGCAGTACGTC.

This clone was detected only a few times. The J gene is TRBJ1-2, the V gene TRBV5-1; 7 bases fit TRBD1. With V trimmed by 4 bases and J by 9 bases, 12 bases remained unmatched. Looked up from germline, CDR1 is SGHRS and CDR2 is YFSETQ. CDR3 length: 14 residues. The CDR3 sequence: CASSPGTVESSYTF. The CDR3 DNA follows: TGCGCCAGCAGCCCCGGGACAGTGGAGTCAAGCTACACCTTC.

This clone was seen just once. The CDR3 DNA reads as TGTGCCAGCAGGCCCGGGACAGGGTACAATCAGCCCCAGCATTTT. This translates into CASRPGTGYNQPQHF. This rearrangement joins TRBV6-5 to TRBJ1-5, with TRBD1 identical over 9 bases. The germline CDR1 and CDR2 sequences are MNHEY and SVGAGI. The V gene end was trimmed by 6 bases and the J gene end by 3 bases; junction bases not matched to a gene: 6. The CDR3 has 15 amino acids.

The chain is built from TRBV19 and TRBJ1-2; 7 bases map to TRBD1. The CDR3 is 15 amino acids. The trim removed 3 bases at V and 2 bases at J, leaving 6 bases unmatched. Germline CDR1 is LNHDA and CDR2 is SQIVND (reference sequence). The CDR3 DNA reads TGTGCCAGTAGTATCGGGACAGATCTAAACTATGGCTACACCTTC. Residues: CASSIGTDLNYGYTF.

The CDR3 spells CASSTGRHTGELFF. The CDR3 DNA is TGCGCCAGCAGTACAGGGCGACACACCGGGGAGCTGTTTTTT. The rearrangement links TRBV10-1 to TRBJ2-2; maybe TRBD1 (6 bases). The CDR3 has 14 amino acids. The V end lost 5 bases, the J end lost 3 bases, and 10 bases lay between the germline ends. Germline lookup yields CDR1 WNHNN and CDR2 SYGVQD (reference sequence).

The V call is TRBV3-1 (or the pseudogene TRBV3-2), the J call TRBJ1-6; D remains unclear. With 2 bases removed from V and 0 bases from J, the gap between germline ends came to 8 bases. Germline V gives CDR1 LGHDT, CDR2 YNNKEL (reference sequence). The CDR3 runs to 16 residues. The CDR3 DNA is TGTGCCAGCAGCCAAAGTGGCAGCTCCTATAATTCACCCCTCCACTTT. Translating gives CASSQSGSSYNSPLHF.

The chain uses TRBV5-1 and TRBJ2-5; 8 positions agree with TRBD2. The CDR3 contains 13 residues. Losses at the gene ends were 6 bases for V and 5 bases for J; bases not matched to a gene: 6. Germline CDR1 reads SGHRS; CDR2 reads YFSETQ. CDR3 nucleotide sequence: TGCGCCAGCACGGGGGGGCCGGGTGAGACCCAGTACTTC. It codes for CASTGGPGETQYF. Filled out from reference TRBV5-1 and TRBJ2-5, the complete variable domain reads KAGVTQTPRYLIKTRGQQVTLSCSPISGHRSVSWYQQTPGQGLQFLFEYFSETQRNKGNFPGRFSGRQFSNSRSEMNVSTLELGDSALYLCASTGGPGETQYFGPGTRLLVL.

The chain couples TRBV19 to TRBJ2-3; 11 nucleotides agree with TRBD2. Losses at the gene ends were 3 bases for V and 2 bases for J; bases not matched to a gene: 7. This CDR3 is 17 amino acids long. Germline V gene lookup returns CDR1 LNHDA and CDR2 SQIVND (reference sequence). The CDR3 nucleotides are TGTGCCAGTAGTATCGGGACTAGCGGTTCTACCACAGATACGCAGTATTTT. It yields the protein CASSIGTSGSTTDTQYF.

The V gene is TRBV11-2, the J gene TRBJ2-3, with D tentatively TRBD2 (5 bases). Trimming removed 0 bases from V and 7 bases from J, with 17 bases in between. CDR1 and CDR2 (germline): SGHAT, FQNNGV. The CDR3 totals 16 residues. CDR3 nucleotides: TGTGCCAGCAGCTTAGATGCTCGACGGGGATTAAATACGCAGTATTTT. This sequence encodes CASSLDARRGLNTQYF.